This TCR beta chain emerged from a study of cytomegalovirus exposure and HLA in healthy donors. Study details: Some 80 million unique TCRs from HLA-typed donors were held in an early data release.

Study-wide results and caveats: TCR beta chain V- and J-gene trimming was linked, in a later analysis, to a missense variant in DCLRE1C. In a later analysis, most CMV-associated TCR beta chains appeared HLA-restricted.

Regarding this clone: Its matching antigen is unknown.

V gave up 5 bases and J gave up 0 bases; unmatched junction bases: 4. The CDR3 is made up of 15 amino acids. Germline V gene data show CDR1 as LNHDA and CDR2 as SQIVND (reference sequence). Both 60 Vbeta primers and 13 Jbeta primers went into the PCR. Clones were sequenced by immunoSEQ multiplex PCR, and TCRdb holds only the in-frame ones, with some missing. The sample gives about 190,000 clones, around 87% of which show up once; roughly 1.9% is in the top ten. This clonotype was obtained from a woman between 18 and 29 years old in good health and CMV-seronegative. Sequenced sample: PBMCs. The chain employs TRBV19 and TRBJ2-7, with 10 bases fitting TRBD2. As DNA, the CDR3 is TGTGCCAGTAGTTTTAGACTAGCGGGCTCCTACGAGCAGTACTTC. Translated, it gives CASSFRLAGSYEQYF.